This record covers a single T cell receptor (beta chain). With 1 base removed from V and 7 bases from J, the gap between germline ends came to 10 bases. The germline CDR1 and CDR2 sequences are LGHDT and YNNKEL (reference sequence). The CDR3 runs 14 residues. This entry comes from a study of blood T cell repertoires in COVID-19. Study background: Samples representing acute and convalescent COVID-19 were sourced from the United States, Italy and Spain. PBMCs, B-cell-depleted T cells, or T cells were the source of the cDNA or gDNA that made up the material.

Per the original data handling: Estimation of nucleated cell counts was performed using reference gene primer amplification. Measured with immunoSEQ multiplex PCR; TCRdb has only the in-frame clones, and not every one. V, J and clone size are those of that table, while D and trimming were read from the DNA. The profile shows 130,000 or so clones, about nine tenths of them singletons. One Seattle source followed patients from active infection through their disease course. The source of this sequence is a woman in her 70s with COVID-19, enrolled during active disease. The chain carries TRBV3-1 (or the pseudogene TRBV3-2) and TRBJ2-2, with D uncertain. The sample taken for sequencing was peripheral blood. This CDR3 reads CASSQALSIGELFF. The DNA for the CDR3 is TGTGCCAGCAGCCAAGCTCTCTCTATCGGGGAGCTGTTTTTT.